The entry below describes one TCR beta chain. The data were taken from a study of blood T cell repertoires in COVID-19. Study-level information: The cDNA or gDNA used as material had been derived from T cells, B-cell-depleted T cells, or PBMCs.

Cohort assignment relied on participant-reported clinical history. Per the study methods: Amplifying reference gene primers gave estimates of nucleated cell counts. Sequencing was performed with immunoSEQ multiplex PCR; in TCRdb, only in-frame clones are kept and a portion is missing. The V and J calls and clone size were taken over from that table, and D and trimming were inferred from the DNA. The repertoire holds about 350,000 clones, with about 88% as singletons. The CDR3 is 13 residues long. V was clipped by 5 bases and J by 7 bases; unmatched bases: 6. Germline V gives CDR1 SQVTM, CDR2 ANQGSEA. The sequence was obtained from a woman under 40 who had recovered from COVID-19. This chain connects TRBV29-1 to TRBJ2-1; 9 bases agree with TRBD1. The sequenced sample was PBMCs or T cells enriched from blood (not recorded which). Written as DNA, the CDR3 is TGCAGCGTTAGGGACAGGGCACTTAATGAGCAGTTCTTC. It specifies CSVRDRALNEQFF.